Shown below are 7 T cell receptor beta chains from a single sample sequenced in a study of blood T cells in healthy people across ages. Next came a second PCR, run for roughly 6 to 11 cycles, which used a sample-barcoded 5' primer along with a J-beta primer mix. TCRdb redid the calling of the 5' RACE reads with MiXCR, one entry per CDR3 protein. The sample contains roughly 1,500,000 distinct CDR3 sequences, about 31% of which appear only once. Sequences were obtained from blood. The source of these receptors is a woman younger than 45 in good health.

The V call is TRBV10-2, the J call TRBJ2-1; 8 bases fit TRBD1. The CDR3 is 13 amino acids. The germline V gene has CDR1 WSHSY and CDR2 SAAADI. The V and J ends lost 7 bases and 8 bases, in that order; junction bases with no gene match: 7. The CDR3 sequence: CASITGGRDEQFF. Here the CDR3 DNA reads TGCGCCAGCATTACAGGGGGTAGGGATGAGCAGTTCTTC.

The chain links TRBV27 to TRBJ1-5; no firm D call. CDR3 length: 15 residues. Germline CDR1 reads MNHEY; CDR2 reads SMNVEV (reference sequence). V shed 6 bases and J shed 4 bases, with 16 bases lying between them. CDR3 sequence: CASRLFTGTNQPQHF. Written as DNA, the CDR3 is TGTGCCAGCAGACTCTTCACGGGCACTAATCAGCCCCAGCATTTT.

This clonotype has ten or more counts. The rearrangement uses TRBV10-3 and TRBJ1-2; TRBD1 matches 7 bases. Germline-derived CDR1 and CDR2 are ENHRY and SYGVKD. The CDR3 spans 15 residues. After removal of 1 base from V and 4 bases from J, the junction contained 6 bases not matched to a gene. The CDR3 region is CAISELRTGLYGYTF. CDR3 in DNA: TGTGCCATCAGTGAGTTGAGGACAGGACTCTATGGCTACACCTTC.

CDR3 residues: CASSPRRPGDYEQYF. CDR3 DNA: TGTGCCAGCAGTCCGAGACGACCCGGGGACTACGAGCAGTACTTC. The V call is TRBV28, the J call TRBJ2-7; D might be TRBD2 (5 bases). The germline V gene encodes CDR1 MDHEN and CDR2 SYDVKM. Trimming removed 5 bases at V and 3 bases at J, with 17 bases between. CDR3 length: 15 residues.

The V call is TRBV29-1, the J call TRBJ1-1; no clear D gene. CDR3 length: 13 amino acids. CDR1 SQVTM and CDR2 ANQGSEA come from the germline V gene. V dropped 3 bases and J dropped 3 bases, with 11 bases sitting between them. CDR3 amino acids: CSVDRRGDTEAFF. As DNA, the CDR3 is TGCAGCGTTGATAGACGGGGAGACACTGAAGCTTTCTTT.

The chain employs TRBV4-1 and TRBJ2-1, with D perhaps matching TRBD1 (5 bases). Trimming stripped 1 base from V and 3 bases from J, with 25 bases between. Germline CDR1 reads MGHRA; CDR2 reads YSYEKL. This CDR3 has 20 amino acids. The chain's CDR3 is CASSQGPPRPGMGGYNEQFF. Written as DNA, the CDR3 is TGCGCCAGCAGCCAAGGCCCACCCCGACCAGGGATGGGCGGCTACAATGAGCAGTTCTTC.

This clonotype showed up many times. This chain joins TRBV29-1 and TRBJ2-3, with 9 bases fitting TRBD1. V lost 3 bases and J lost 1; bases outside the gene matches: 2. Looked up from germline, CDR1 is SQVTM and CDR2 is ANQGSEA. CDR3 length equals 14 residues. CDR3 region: CSVDRQGGTDTQYF. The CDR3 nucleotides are TGCAGCGTTGATAGACAGGGGGGCACAGATACGCAGTATTTT.